This T cell receptor (beta chain) stems from a study of PD-1 blockade in classical Hodgkin lymphoma. CDR1 MGHDK and CDR2 SYGVNS come from the germline V gene. The CDR3 has 12 amino acids. Deletions cut 11 bases from V and 1 base from J, with 11 bases between. Stated time point: newly diagnosed, previously untreated cHL patient sample. For comparison, PBMCs from newly diagnosed, untreated classical Hodgkin lymphoma were used. Assay: immunoSEQ multiplex PCR; the TCRdb copy retains only in-frame clones and omits some. The repertoire consists of some 17,000 clones, with 75% to 95% occurring once and the leading ten covering less than 9%.

V and J are TRBV25-1 and TRBJ1-2; tentatively, D is TRBD1 (6 bases). The TCR sequence derives from a human donor with classical Hodgkin lymphoma. The sequencing input was peripheral blood mononuclear cells (PBMCs). The CDR3: CAVDSDNYGYTF. The CDR3, as DNA: TGTGCCGTGGACAGTGATAACTATGGCTACACCTTC.